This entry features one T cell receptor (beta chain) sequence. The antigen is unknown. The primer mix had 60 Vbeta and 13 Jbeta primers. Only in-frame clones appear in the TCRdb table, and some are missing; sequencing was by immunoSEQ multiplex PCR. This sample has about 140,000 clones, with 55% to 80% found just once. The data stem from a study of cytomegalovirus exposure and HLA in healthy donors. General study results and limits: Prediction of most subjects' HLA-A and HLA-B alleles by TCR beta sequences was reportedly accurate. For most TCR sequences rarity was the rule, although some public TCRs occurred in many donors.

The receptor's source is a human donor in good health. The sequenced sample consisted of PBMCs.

CDR3 sequence: CASTPGRTEAFF. CDR3 sequence (DNA): TGTGCCAGCACTCCAGGGCGAACTGAAGCTTTCTTT. The genes are TRBV6-1 and TRBJ1-1; weak D call: TRBD1 (5 bases). The germline V and J ends were trimmed by 7 bases and 5 bases, with 11 bases remaining between them. CDR3 length: 12 residues. Germline assignment: CDR1 MNHNS and CDR2 SASEGT.